These T cell receptor beta chains were read from a single sample in a study of blood T cell repertoires in COVID-19. Using immunoSEQ multiplex PCR, the repertoire was profiled, and TCRdb retains in-frame clones only, with some absent. The data contain some 260,000 clones, roughly 80% of them singletons. Sample: peripheral blood. All receptors come from a woman aged 80 or older with active or convalescent COVID-19. Both conserved end residues are part of each CDR3. D genes are given only for firm matches. Size is stated for part of the rows, as once, few or many counts, or as a class when the clone is expanded.

V: TRBV2; J: TRBJ1-1; D: -; size: -; DNA: TGTGCCAGCAGTTGGGGGGTGGTAAACACTGAAGCTTTCTTT; CDR3: CASSWGVVNTEAFF
V: TRBV6-1; J: TRBJ1-2; D: TRBD1; size: few; DNA: TGTGCCAGCAGTGATCTCAGGGGGCTCTCTATTGGCTACACCTTC; CDR3: CASSDLRGLSIGYTF
V: TRBV5-1; J: TRBJ2-1; D: -; size: -; DNA: TGCGCCAGCAGCTTGTCCGACAGTGAGCAGTTCTTC; CDR3: CASSLSDSEQFF
V: TRBV25-1; J: TRBJ2-2; D: -; size: -; DNA: TGTGCCAGCAGTGGGACTTACTTGAATACCGGGGAGCTGTTTTTT; CDR3: CASSGTYLNTGELFF
V: TRBV7-9; J: TRBJ1-4; D: -; size: -; DNA: TGTGCCAGCGGCCGGGGTGACGGTGAAAAACTGTTTTTT; CDR3: CASGRGDGEKLFF
V: TRBV27; J: TRBJ2-4; D: TRBD1; size: -; DNA: TGTGCCAGCAGAGCCCAGGGGGCGGCCAAAAACATTCAGTACTTC; CDR3: CASRAQGAAKNIQYF
V: TRBV28; J: TRBJ2-1; D: TRBD2; size: -; DNA: TGTGCCAGCAGTTTTATGACTAGCGGGGCCGGCACTGAGCAGTTCTTC; CDR3: CASSFMTSGAGTEQFF
V: TRBV7-2; J: TRBJ2-7; D: TRBD2; size: once; DNA: TGTGCCAGCAGCTTAGTTCCGTCTAGCGGGAACTACGAGCAGTACTTC; CDR3: CASSLVPSSGNYEQYF
V: TRBV28; J: TRBJ2-3; D: -; size: once; DNA: TGTGCCAGCAGGGCGGGGCCCGATACGCAGTATTTT; CDR3: CASRAGPDTQYF
V: TRBV5-6; J: TRBJ1-2; D: TRBD1; size: -; DNA: TGTGCCAGCAGCTGGGGGACAGATGGCTACACCTTC; CDR3: CASSWGTDGYTF
V: TRBV6-6; J: TRBJ1-6; D: TRBD1; size: few; DNA: TGTGCCAGCAGTCTAGACAGGGGGCTGTCACCCCTCCACTTT; CDR3: CASSLDRGLSPLHF
V: TRBV5-6; J: TRBJ2-1; D: -; size: -; DNA: TGTGCCAGTCGCTCAGGGGTATACTACAATGAGCAGTTCTTC; CDR3: CASRSGVYYNEQFF
V: TRBV24-1; J: TRBJ1-1; D: TRBD1; size: once; DNA: TGTGCCACCCACAAAACCAGGGACAGGGCGCGGAAGTACACTGAAGCTTTCTTT; CDR3: CATHKTRDRARKYTEAFF
V: TRBV3-1/TRBV3-2; J: TRBJ1-1; D: -; size: -; DNA: TGTGCCAGCAGCCTCGACACTGAAGCTTTCTTT; CDR3: CASSLDTEAFF
V: TRBV18; J: TRBJ2-2; D: -; size: -; DNA: TGTGCCAGCTCTCCCTTTAATTGGGAGCTGTTTTTT; CDR3: CASSPFNWELFF
V: TRBV6-2/TRBV6-3; J: TRBJ2-2; D: -; size: -; DNA: TGTGCCAGCAGTACCCGGCGGACCGGGGAGCTGTTTTTT; CDR3: CASSTRRTGELFF
V: TRBV11-2; J: TRBJ2-2; D: TRBD2; size: -; DNA: TGTGCCAGCAGCTCAGATAGCGGGGAGCCGTTTTTT; CDR3: CASSSDSGEPFF
V: TRBV28; J: TRBJ1-1; D: TRBD1; size: -; DNA: TGTGCCAGCAGTCAGGGGGGTCGGAGCACTGAAGCTTTCTTT; CDR3: CASSQGGRSTEAFF
V: TRBV6-2/TRBV6-3; J: TRBJ2-5; D: -; size: -; DNA: TGTGCCAGCAGCCACGACGCGAAAAGGGGCGAACAGTACTTC; CDR3: CASSHDAKRGEQYF
V: TRBV27; J: TRBJ1-1; D: -; size: -; DNA: TGTGCCAGCAGTTTATCTCAACAGGGTGATTGGAACACTGAAGCTTTCTTT; CDR3: CASSLSQQGDWNTEAFF
V: TRBV4-1; J: TRBJ1-2; D: TRBD1; size: -; DNA: TGCGCCAGCAGACAAAGCCACGACAGGGGGCGCACGAGCTACACCTTC; CDR3: CASRQSHDRGRTSYTF
V: TRBV5-1; J: TRBJ1-1; D: -; size: -; DNA: TGCGCCAGCAGCTTGAGACCGGGACAAAACACTGAAGCTTTCTTT; CDR3: CASSLRPGQNTEAFF
V: TRBV3-1/TRBV3-2; J: TRBJ2-5; D: TRBD1; size: -; DNA: TGTGCCAGCAGCCATTCTTCAGGCAGGGGGTCGGAGACCCAGTACTTC; CDR3: CASSHSSGRGSETQYF
V: TRBV19; J: TRBJ2-3; D: -; size: -; DNA: TGTGCCAGTAGCTTCAGGGGTCCTAGCACAGATACGCAGTATTTT; CDR3: CASSFRGPSTDTQYF
V: TRBV19; J: TRBJ1-4; D: -; size: -; DNA: TGTGCCAGTAGTATGGGGACACGAATCTCATTGCTGTTTTTT; CDR3: CASSMGTRISLLFF
V: TRBV3-1/TRBV3-2; J: TRBJ2-7; D: -; size: -; DNA: TGTGCCAGCAGCCAAGGGTCGGACATACCCTCCTACGAGCAGTACTTC; CDR3: CASSQGSDIPSYEQYF
V: TRBV29-1; J: TRBJ2-7; D: TRBD1; size: -; DNA: TGCAGCGTTGGACAGGGCGTCTACGAGCAGTACTTC; CDR3: CSVGQGVYEQYF
V: TRBV7-9; J: TRBJ1-1; D: -; size: -; DNA: TGTGCCAGCAGCCCCGTGTCTTGGCAAGCTTTCTTT; CDR3: CASSPVSWQAFF
V: TRBV12-3/TRBV12-4; J: TRBJ2-5; D: TRBD1; size: -; DNA: TGTGCCAGCACACAGGGGGTGGGAGAGACCCAGTACTTC; CDR3: CASTQGVGETQYF
V: TRBV28; J: TRBJ1-6; D: -; size: -; DNA: TGTGCCAGCAGCTTGGGGGGGGAGGTGAATTCACCCCTCCACTTT; CDR3: CASSLGGEVNSPLHF
V: TRBV2; J: TRBJ1-6; D: -; size: -; DNA: TGTGCCAGCGGTATCGTTAGTTCACCCCTCCACTTT; CDR3: CASGIVSSPLHF
V: TRBV10-3; J: TRBJ2-7; D: TRBD1; size: -; DNA: TGTGCCATCACCAGCCGGACAGGCACCTCCTACGAGCAGTACTTC; CDR3: CAITSRTGTSYEQYF
V: TRBV6-4; J: TRBJ1-5; D: TRBD1; size: once; DNA: TGTGCCAGCATTACCTCACCCGGGACAGGGAATCAGCCCCAGCATTTT; CDR3: CASITSPGTGNQPQHF
V: TRBV5-1; J: TRBJ1-1; D: -; size: -; DNA: TGCGCCAGCAGTAGGGGAACTGAAGCTTTCTTT; CDR3: CASSRGTEAFF
V: TRBV30; J: TRBJ2-3; D: -; size: -; DNA: TGTGCCTGGAAGCCCTACACAGATACGCAGTATTTT; CDR3: CAWKPYTDTQYF
V: TRBV5-1; J: TRBJ2-7; D: -; size: -; DNA: TGCGCCAGCAGCTATCTCCAGGGGTTCGAGCAGTACTTC; CDR3: CASSYLQGFEQYF
V: TRBV6-1; J: TRBJ2-7; D: -; size: -; DNA: TGTGCCAGCAGTGATAACGGGGGGCCCTCCCACTACGAGCAGTACTTC; CDR3: CASSDNGGPSHYEQYF